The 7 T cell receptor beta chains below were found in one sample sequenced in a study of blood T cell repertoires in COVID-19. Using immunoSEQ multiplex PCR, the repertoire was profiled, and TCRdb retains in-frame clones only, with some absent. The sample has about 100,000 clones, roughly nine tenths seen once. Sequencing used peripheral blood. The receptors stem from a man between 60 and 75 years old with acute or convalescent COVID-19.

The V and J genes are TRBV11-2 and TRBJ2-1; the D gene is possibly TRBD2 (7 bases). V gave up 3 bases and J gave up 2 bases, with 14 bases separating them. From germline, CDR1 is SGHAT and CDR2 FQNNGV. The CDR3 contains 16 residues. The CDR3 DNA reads TGTGCCAGCAGCTTGGGGGCTAGCGGCCCCTACAATGAGCAGTTCTTC. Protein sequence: CASSLGASGPYNEQFF.

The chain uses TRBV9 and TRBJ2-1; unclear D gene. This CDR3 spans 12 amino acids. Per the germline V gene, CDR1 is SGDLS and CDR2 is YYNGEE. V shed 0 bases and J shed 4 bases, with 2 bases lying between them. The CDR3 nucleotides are TGTGCCAGCAGCGTAGCATACAATGAGCAGTTCTTC. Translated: CASSVAYNEQFF.

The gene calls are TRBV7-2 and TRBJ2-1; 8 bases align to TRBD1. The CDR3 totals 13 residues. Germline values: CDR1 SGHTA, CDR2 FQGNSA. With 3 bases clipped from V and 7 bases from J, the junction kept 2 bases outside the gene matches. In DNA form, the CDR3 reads TGTGCCAGCAGCTTCCGGACAGGGAATGAGCAGTTCTTC. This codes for CASSFRTGNEQFF. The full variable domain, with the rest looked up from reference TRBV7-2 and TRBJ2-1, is GAGVSQSPSNKVTEKGKDVELRCDPISGHTALYWYRQSLGQGLEFLIYFQGNSAPDKSGLPSDRFSAERTGGSVSTLTIQRTQQEDSAVYLCASSFRTGNEQFFGPGTRLTVL.

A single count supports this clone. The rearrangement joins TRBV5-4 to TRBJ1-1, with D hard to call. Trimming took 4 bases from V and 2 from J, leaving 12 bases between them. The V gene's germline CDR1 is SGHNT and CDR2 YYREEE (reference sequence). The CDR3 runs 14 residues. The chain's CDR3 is CASSPEAGNTEAFF. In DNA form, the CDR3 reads TGTGCCAGCAGCCCGGAGGCAGGAAACACTGAAGCTTTCTTT.

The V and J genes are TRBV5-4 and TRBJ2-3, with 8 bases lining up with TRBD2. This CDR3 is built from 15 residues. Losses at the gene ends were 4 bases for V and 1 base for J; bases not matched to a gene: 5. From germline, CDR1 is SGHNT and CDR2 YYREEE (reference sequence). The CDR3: CASSRTSGGTDTQYF. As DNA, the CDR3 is TGTGCCAGCAGCCGCACTAGCGGCGGCACAGATACGCAGTATTTT.

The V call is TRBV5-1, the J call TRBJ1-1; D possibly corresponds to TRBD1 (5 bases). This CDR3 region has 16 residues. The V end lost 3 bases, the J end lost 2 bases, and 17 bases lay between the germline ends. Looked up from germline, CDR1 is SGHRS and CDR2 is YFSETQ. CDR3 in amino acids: CASSSPQGVGNTEAFF. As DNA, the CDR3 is TGCGCCAGCAGCTCGCCACAAGGGGTAGGCAACACTGAAGCTTTCTTT.

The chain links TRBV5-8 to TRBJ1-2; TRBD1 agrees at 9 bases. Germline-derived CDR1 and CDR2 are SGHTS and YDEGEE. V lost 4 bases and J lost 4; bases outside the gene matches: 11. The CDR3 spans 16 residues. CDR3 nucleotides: TGTGCCAGCAGCCTGGTAACAGGGGGCGCCGGCTATGGCTACACCTTC. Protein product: CASSLVTGGAGYGYTF. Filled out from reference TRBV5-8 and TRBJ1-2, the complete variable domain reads EAGVTQSPTHLIKTRGQQATLRCSPISGHTSVYWYQQALGLGLQFLLWYDEGEERNRGNFPPRFSGRQFPNYSSELNVNALELEDSALYLCASSLVTGGAGYGYTFGSGTRLTVV.